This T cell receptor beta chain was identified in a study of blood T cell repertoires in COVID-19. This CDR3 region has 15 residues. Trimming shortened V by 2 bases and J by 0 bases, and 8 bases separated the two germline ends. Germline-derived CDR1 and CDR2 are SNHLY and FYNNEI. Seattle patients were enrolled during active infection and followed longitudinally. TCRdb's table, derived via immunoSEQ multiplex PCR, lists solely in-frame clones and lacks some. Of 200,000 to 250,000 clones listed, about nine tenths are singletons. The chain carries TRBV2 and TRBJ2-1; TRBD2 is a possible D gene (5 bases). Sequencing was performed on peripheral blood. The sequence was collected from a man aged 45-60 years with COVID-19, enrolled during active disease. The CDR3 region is CASSEPRGSYNEQFF. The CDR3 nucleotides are TGTGCCAGCAGTGAACCCCGGGGCTCCTACAATGAGCAGTTCTTC.